This TCR beta chain was found in a study of cytomegalovirus exposure and HLA in healthy donors. Overall study results and limits: One later analysis, an examination of the 100 to 150 validation repertoires, found that first-cohort TCR clusters tended to co-occur in them.

Clones were read by immunoSEQ multiplex PCR, and TCRdb kept only the in-frame ones, dropping some. The sample contains about 89,000 clones, roughly 80% of which appear only once. This clone was observed once. Its cognate antigen is unknown. The CDR3 extends over 16 amino acids. Germline V gives CDR1 SGHVS, CDR2 FQNEAQ. Trimming at V came to 7 bases and at J to 4 bases, leaving 14 bases not matched to a gene. The specimen sequenced was PBMCs. The chain employs TRBV7-8 and TRBJ2-7; 9 bases align to TRBD1. This TCR was sampled from a woman under 30 in good health and CMV-seropositive. The CDR3 sequence: CASNLQKGDRAYEQYF. Here the CDR3 DNA reads TGTGCCAGCAACCTCCAAAAAGGGGACAGGGCTTACGAGCAGTACTTC.